A single sample gave rise to the 26 T cell receptor beta chains below, sequenced in a study of OX40 agonist ivuxolimab in advanced cancers. TCRdb's copy holds only in-frame clones and misses some; the assay was immunoSEQ multiplex PCR. The sample holds 70,000 to 80,000 clones, approximately 89% seen once. Material: CD4+ or CD8+ T cells sorted from blood, obtained in a trial of the OX40 agonist ivuxolimab. The receptors originated from an adult with an advanced solid tumor such as melanoma, head and neck, liver or kidney cancer.

The J gene is TRBJ1-4, the V gene TRBV10-1; 7 positions agree with TRBD1. Trimming at V came to 5 bases and at J to 7 bases, leaving 10 bases not matched to a gene. In germline, CDR1 is WNHNN, CDR2 SYGVQD (reference sequence). The CDR3 extends over 15 amino acids. The CDR3 coding sequence is TGCGCCAGCAGTCAGCAAAGGGGGCGAGGTGAAAAACTGTTTTTT. It yields the protein CASSQQRGRGEKLFF.

The V and J genes are TRBV30 and TRBJ1-5, with D hard to call. Germline-derived CDR1 and CDR2 are GTSNPN and SVGIG (reference sequence). Between the trimmed V and J ends, which lost 2 bases and 0 bases, there was a span of 8 bases. CDR3 size: 14 residues. The chain's CDR3 is CAWSHGTSNQPQHF. CDR3 DNA: TGTGCCTGGAGTCATGGAACTAGCAATCAGCCCCAGCATTTT.

The J gene is TRBJ2-7, the V gene TRBV5-1; D unclear. The CDR3 totals 15 residues. The germline CDR1 and CDR2 sequences are SGHRS and YFSETQ. V lost 0 bases and J lost 3, with 13 bases in between. CDR3 in amino acids: CASSLDGQALYEQYF. The CDR3 nucleotides read TGCGCCAGCAGCTTGGATGGGCAGGCCCTCTACGAGCAGTACTTC.

The genes are TRBV6-4 and TRBJ2-7, with D perhaps matching TRBD1 or TRBD2 (5 bases each). Germline values: CDR1 MRHNA, CDR2 SNTAGT. Deletions cut 6 bases from V and 3 bases from J, with 18 bases between. The length of the CDR3 is 15 residues. The CDR3 reads CASRLGASSVYEQYF. The CDR3 DNA sequence: TGTGCCAGCAGGCTTGGGGCTAGCTCGGTCTACGAGCAGTACTTC.

The V gene is TRBV4-3, the J gene TRBJ2-2; 9 bases are shared with TRBD1. The length of the CDR3 is 20 residues. Germline V gene sequence: CDR1 LGHNA, CDR2 YSLEER. With 4 bases clipped from V and 3 bases from J, the junction kept 18 bases outside the gene matches. The CDR3 coding sequence is TGCGCCAGCAGCCTACAAGTGATTAAGAGGGGACAGGGCCACACCGGGGAGCTGTTTTTT. Amino acid sequence: CASSLQVIKRGQGHTGELFF.

This clone was picked up one time. The CDR3 here is CASTTGVQTQYF. In DNA, the CDR3 is TGTGCCAGTACTACAGGGGTGCAGACCCAGTACTTC. The chain uses TRBV6-5 and TRBJ2-5; 7 nucleotides agree with TRBD1. Trimming took 9 bases from V and 6 from J; bases not matched to a gene: 7. CDR1 and CDR2 (germline): MNHEY, SVGAGI. CDR3 length equals 12 residues.

The chain is built from TRBV19 and TRBJ1-1; D might be TRBD1 (6 bases). The CDR3 runs to 14 residues. The V end lost 5 bases, the J end lost 5 bases, and 15 bases lay between the germline ends. Germline CDR1 reads LNHDA; CDR2 reads SQIVND (reference sequence). The CDR3 bases are TGTGCCAGTAGTTTTGACAGGAGAGGAACTGAAGCTTTCTTT. Amino acids: CASSFDRRGTEAFF.

The rearrangement joins TRBV6-5 to TRBJ1-1, with a weak D call TRBD1 (5 bases). CDR1 is MNHEY, CDR2 SVGAGI, per germline. This CDR3 region has 13 residues. Trimming stripped 6 bases from V and 8 bases from J, with 16 bases between. The CDR3 protein is CASRLLQAPEAFF. CDR3 bases: TGTGCCAGCAGACTATTACAGGCACCGGAAGCTTTCTTT.

The chain is built from TRBV7-9 and TRBJ1-3; D is uncertain. Germline lookup yields CDR1 SEHNR and CDR2 FQNEAQ (reference sequence). V was pared by 2 bases and J by 0 bases, with 8 bases between. The CDR3 sequence is 15 residues long. This CDR3 is CASSLTQTSGNTIYF. In DNA, the CDR3 is TGTGCCAGCAGCTTAACACAGACCTCTGGAAACACCATATATTTT.

This chain connects TRBV28 to TRBJ1-1; 8 nucleotides agree with TRBD1. The J segment lost 4 bases and the V segment lost 6 bases, leaving 7 bases of the junction unmatched. Per germline, CDR1 MDHEN and CDR2 SYDVKM. The CDR3 length is 14 residues. The CDR3 DNA reads TGTGCCAGCAGATCGGGACAGGCTCTCACTGAAGCTTTCTTT. This translates into CASRSGQALTEAFF.

This chain uses TRBV5-1 with TRBJ2-5; D perhaps matches TRBD2 (6 bases). CDR3 length equals 14 residues. Germline assignment: CDR1 SGHRS and CDR2 YFSETQ. V lost 2 bases and J lost 1, with 9 bases in between. For the CDR3, the DNA is TGCGCCAGCAGCTTTAGCGGACCCCAAGAGACCCAGTACTTC. Amino acid sequence: CASSFSGPQETQYF. The full variable domain, completed using reference TRBV5-1 and TRBJ2-5, is KAGVTQTPRYLIKTRGQQVTLSCSPISGHRSVSWYQQTPGQGLQFLFEYFSETQRNKGNFPGRFSGRQFSNSRSEMNVSTLELGDSALYLCASSFSGPQETQYFGPGTRLLVL.

The chain is built from TRBV19 and TRBJ2-2; 9 positions agree with TRBD1. Germline CDR1 LNHDA, CDR2 SQIVND (reference sequence). The CDR3 has 16 amino acids. Trimming cost V 4 bases and J 4 bases; bases outside gene matches: 7. The chain's CDR3 is CASSTRQGEITGELFF. CDR3 in DNA: TGTGCCAGTAGTACTCGACAGGGGGAGATCACCGGGGAGCTGTTTTTT.

The rearrangement joins TRBV2 to TRBJ1-1; D is undetermined. Trimming left V 7 bases short and J 3 bases short, with 12 bases between. The CDR3 totals 13 residues. Germline CDR1 reads SNHLY; CDR2 reads FYNNEI. The CDR3 DNA reads TGTGCCAGCACGCGGGCTACGGACACTGAAGCTTTCTTT. It is translated as CASTRATDTEAFF.

This chain joins TRBV4-1 and TRBJ1-2, with TRBD1 matching over 8 bases. The ends lost 2 bases at V and 4 bases at J; junction bases unmatched: 12. The CDR3 has 17 amino acids. CDR1 and CDR2 (germline): MGHRA, YSYEKL. CDR3: CASSQSPDRGSVYGYTF. For the CDR3, the DNA is TGCGCCAGCAGCCAAAGCCCTGACAGGGGCTCAGTCTATGGCTACACCTTC.

V gene TRBV6-1 combines with J gene TRBJ2-7, with 7 positions matching TRBD2. This CDR3 has 15 amino acids. J gave up 9 bases and V 2 bases, and 13 bases lay outside the gene matches. Looked up from germline, CDR1 is MNHNS and CDR2 is SASEGT. The CDR3 region is CASSEPAGAEGRQYF. The CDR3 region has the DNA TGTGCCAGCAGTGAACCGGCGGGAGCGGAGGGGCGGCAGTACTTC.

The rearrangement joins TRBV7-7 to TRBJ2-3, with 10 bases matching TRBD2. V was clipped by 1 base and J by 4 bases; unmatched bases: 2. CDR1 and CDR2 from the germline V gene are SSHAT and FNYEAQ (reference sequence). The CDR3 is 15 residues long. The CDR3 region has the DNA TGTGCCAGCAGCTTAGGGACTAGCGGAGCAGATACGCAGTATTTT. This gives the protein CASSLGTSGADTQYF.

This clone was recorded a few times. V and J are TRBV6-1 and TRBJ2-1; TRBD1 might be the D (5 bases). The CDR3 extends over 13 amino acids. Germline V lookup: CDR1 MNHNS, CDR2 SASEGT. V lost 2 bases and J 9 bases, leaving 11 bases between the germline ends. The CDR3: CASSEWGTGEQFF. In DNA form, the CDR3 reads TGTGCCAGCAGTGAATGGGGTACAGGTGAGCAGTTCTTC.

The chain carries TRBV7-2 and TRBJ1-5; 7 bases match TRBD1. The CDR3 totals 14 residues. J was trimmed by 3 bases and V by 9 bases; bases with no gene match: 8. Germline loops: CDR1 SGHTA, CDR2 FQGNSA. In DNA, the CDR3 is TGTGCCAGTAGAAGGACAGGTTCCAATCAGCCCCAGCATTTT. Amino acid sequence: CASRRTGSNQPQHF.

A remark on this clone: The same CDR3 can be traced to other DNA sequences in this sample. The chain combines TRBV5-1 with TRBJ2-7, with D hard to call. CDR3 length: 12 residues. The ends were cut back, 4 bases at V and 0 bases at J, with 5 bases in the middle. Germline CDR1 is SGHRS and CDR2 is YFSETQ. CDR3 in DNA: TGCGCCAGCAGCCTATCCTCCTACGAGCAGTACTTC. Residues: CASSLSSYEQYF.

CDR3 protein: CASSLDLPGRGEQFF. CDR3 bases: TGTGCCAGCAGCTTAGATCTGCCGGGACGGGGTGAGCAGTTCTTC. The chain recombines TRBV11-2 with TRBJ2-1; the D gene could be TRBD1 or TRBD2 (5 bases each). The CDR3 is made up of 15 amino acids. The V end was cut by 0 bases, the J end by 9 bases, with 15 bases between. The germline V gene has CDR1 SGHAT and CDR2 FQNNGV.

The chain employs TRBV11-2 and TRBJ2-7; D is perhaps TRBD1 (5 bases). With 5 bases removed from V and 6 bases from J, the gap between germline ends came to 20 bases. Germline CDR1 SGHAT, CDR2 FQNNGV. The CDR3 covers 15 residues. The CDR3 protein is CASSATVSSSLEQYF. CDR3 sequence (DNA): TGTGCCAGCAGCGCGACAGTTTCATCCTCACTCGAGCAGTACTTC.

This sequence joins TRBV18 and TRBJ2-3; D remains ambiguous. The germline V gene has CDR1 KGHSH and CDR2 LQKENI. This CDR3 has 15 amino acids. Trimming left V 3 bases short and J 4 bases short, with 14 bases between. The CDR3 coding sequence is TGTGCCAGCTCACCGAATGCGGCCCCTCCAGATACGCAGTATTTT. This sequence encodes CASSPNAAPPDTQYF. Supplemented by reference TRBV18 and TRBJ2-3, the full variable domain reads NAGVMQNPRHLVRRRGQEARLRCSPMKGHSHVYWYRQLPEEGLKFMVYLQKENIIDESGMPKERFSAEFPKEGPSILRIQQVVRGDSAAYFCASSPNAAPPDTQYFGPGTRLTVL.

The chain employs TRBV7-2 and TRBJ2-7, with 11 bases lining up with TRBD2. Germline CDR1 and CDR2: SGHTA and FQGNSA. CDR3 length equals 16 residues. Losses at the gene ends were 1 base for V and 3 bases for J; bases not matched to a gene: 5. The CDR3 DNA is TGTGCCAGCAGCTTAGGTCTGACTAGCGGGAACTACGAGCAGTACTTC. It codes for CASSLGLTSGNYEQYF.

The chain's CDR3 is CASSYSDNLNTEAFF. CDR3 in DNA: TGTGCCAGCAGTTACTCGGACAACTTGAACACTGAAGCTTTCTTT. V usage is TRBV6-5 and J usage is TRBJ1-1; D is possibly TRBD1 (5 bases). CDR1 and CDR2 from the germline V gene are MNHEY and SVGAGI. Deletions cut 0 bases from V and 0 bases from J, with 8 bases between. CDR3 size: 15 residues.

This chain joins TRBV10-3 and TRBJ1-4; weak D call: TRBD1 (5 bases). The V gene's germline CDR1 is ENHRY and CDR2 SYGVKD. With 0 bases removed from V and 0 bases from J, the gap between germline ends came to 5 bases. The CDR3 is 15 residues long. This CDR3 reads CAISESRATNEKLFF. The CDR3 DNA sequence: TGTGCCATCAGTGAGTCCAGGGCAACTAATGAAAAACTGTTTTTT.

The chain employs TRBV7-9 and TRBJ1-1, with D uncertain. V was cut by 1 base and J by 2 bases, with 11 bases left in between. The CDR3 is made up of 15 amino acids. Per the germline V gene, CDR1 is SEHNR and CDR2 is FQNEAQ (reference sequence). In nucleotides, the CDR3 is TGTGCCAGCAGCTTAGGCAGACCTCTCAACACTGAAGCTTTCTTT. Amino acid sequence: CASSLGRPLNTEAFF.